A single sample gave rise to the 10 T cell receptor beta chains below, sequenced in a study of T cell responses to AZD1222 COVID-19 vaccine (dated by TCRdb to the early 2020s). The receptor library was made with the immunoSEQ multiplex PCR assay. Here the immuneACCESS table is served through TCRdb, limited to in-frame sequences with V and J called. Missing clones are a known gap in these copies; in checked studies unresolved V genes cover under half, and the rest lacks a known reason. Counted in this sample were around 200,000 clones; about 91% of them appeared once. Roughly 0.49% of the sample lies in the top ten. Read against the paper, the sample's time point label means: baseline before first vaccination. The sequencing here drew on peripheral blood, taken on day 0 of AZD1222 vaccination. The receptors were gathered from an adult in good health.

This sequence joins TRBV9 and TRBJ1-1; 8 positions match TRBD1. This CDR3 has 15 residues. The V segment lost 4 bases and the J segment 0 bases; nucleotides outside the gene matches: 5. In germline, CDR1 is SGDLS, CDR2 YYNGEE. The CDR3 sequence: CASSPRQGLNTEAFF. The CDR3 nucleotides are TGTGCCAGCAGCCCCCGACAGGGGTTGAACACTGAAGCTTTCTTT.

The chain is built from TRBV11-3 and TRBJ2-1; the match to TRBD2 covers 14 bases. The V gene's germline CDR1 is SGHNT and CDR2 YENEEA. The CDR3 runs 15 residues. V shed 5 bases and J 9 bases; nucleotides not matched to a gene: 6. The CDR3 DNA reads TGTGCCAGCAGCCCACGGACTAGCGGGAGGCGTGAGCAGTTCTTC. This sequence encodes CASSPRTSGRREQFF.

The genes are TRBV19 and TRBJ1-6; D gene ambiguous. V was pared by 6 bases and J by 9 bases, with 9 bases between. The CDR3 spans 12 residues. Germline V lookup: CDR1 LNHDA, CDR2 SQIVND (reference sequence). The CDR3 DNA is TGTGCCAGTAGGGAGTTTGCTTCACCCCTCCACTTT. Its translation: CASREFASPLHF.

The chain links TRBV30 to TRBJ1-1; 8 bases align to TRBD1. The junction had 0 bases not matched to a gene; V was cut back by 3 bases and J by 6 bases. The length of the CDR3 is 11 residues. From germline, CDR1 is GTSNPN and CDR2 SVGIG (reference sequence). CDR3 sequence reads: CAWRQGAEAFF. The CDR3 DNA reads TGTGCCTGGAGACAGGGGGCTGAAGCTTTCTTT.

The gene calls are TRBV29-1 and TRBJ1-1, with D hard to call. Looked up from germline, CDR1 is SQVTM and CDR2 is ANQGSEA. This CDR3 has 12 amino acids. V lost 7 bases and J lost 2, with 11 bases in between. The CDR3 bases are TGCAGCGCCGAACCACATAACACTGAAGCTTTCTTT. Translating gives CSAEPHNTEAFF.

This chain connects TRBV28 to TRBJ1-1; D is perhaps TRBD1 (6 bases). CDR1 and CDR2 from the germline V gene are MDHEN and SYDVKM. Trimming shortened V by 6 bases and J by 10 bases, and 21 bases separated the two germline ends. The CDR3 is 14 amino acids. The CDR3 loop is CASSYGQGFLLAFF. For the CDR3, the DNA is TGTGCCAGCAGCTATGGGCAGGGGTTCTTGCTAGCTTTCTTT. The full variable domain, with the rest looked up from reference TRBV28 and TRBJ1-1, is DVKVTQSSRYLVKRTGEKVFLECVQDMDHENMFWYRQDPGLGLRLIYFSYDVKMKEKGDIPEGYSVSREKKERFSLILESASTNQTSMYLCASSYGQGFLLAFFGQGTRLTVV.

The J gene is TRBJ1-5, the V gene TRBV5-1; D gene ambiguous. Germline assignment: CDR1 SGHRS and CDR2 YFSETQ. The CDR3 is 16 residues long. Deletions cut 0 bases from V and 2 bases from J, with 12 bases between. CDR3 nucleotide sequence: TGCGCCAGCAGCTTGGGTGGAGCCAGTGGCAATCAGCCCCAGCATTTT. It is translated as CASSLGGASGNQPQHF.

The genes are TRBV6-5 and TRBJ2-7, with 11 bases matching TRBD1. This CDR3 spans 14 amino acids. Germline CDR1 MNHEY, CDR2 SVGAGI. The V and J ends lost 6 bases and 2 bases, in that order; junction bases with no gene match: 3. The CDR3 DNA reads TGTGCCAGCAGCGCGGGACAGGGGGCCTACGAGCAGTACTTC. It specifies CASSAGQGAYEQYF.

The chain links TRBV25-1 to TRBJ2-7, with TRBD2 identical over 8 bases. This CDR3 has 15 residues. The V gene's germline CDR1 is MGHDK and CDR2 SYGVNS. V lost 3 bases and J lost 0; bases outside the gene matches: 4. CDR3 DNA sequence: TGTGCCAGCAGTGAGAGCGGGGGACGCTCCTACGAGCAGTACTTC. It encodes CASSESGGRSYEQYF.

This chain uses TRBV19 with TRBJ1-1; unclear D gene. V was trimmed by 6 bases and J by 3 bases, leaving 11 bases between them. CDR1 and CDR2 from the germline V gene are LNHDA and SQIVND (reference sequence). This CDR3 is built from 13 residues. The DNA for the CDR3 is TGTGCCAGTAGCCTCGACCGGGACACTGAAGCTTTCTTT. Encoded protein: CASSLDRDTEAFF. The full variable domain, its missing parts supplied by reference TRBV19 and TRBJ1-1, is DGGITQSPKYLFRKEGQNVTLSCEQNLNHDAMYWYRQDPGQGLRLIYYSQIVNDFQKGDIAEGYSVSREKKESFPLTVTSAQKNPTAFYLCASSLDRDTEAFFGQGTRLTVV.